This T cell receptor beta chain was captured in a study of T cell responses to AZD1222 COVID-19 vaccine. Study outcomes and limitations: CD4 TCRs covered the whole spike, strongest at regions 160-218 and 743-854.

This CDR3 comprises 13 residues. Germline V gene lookup returns CDR1 GTSNPN and CDR2 SVGIG (reference sequence). Trimming removed 4 bases at V and 3 bases at J, with 12 bases between. Method: immunoSEQ multiplex PCR; TCRdb's copy keeps in-frame clones and lacks some. The sample contains roughly 95,000 clones, around 90% of which appear only once. This clone was counted a single time. Its antigen is still unknown. The sequence derives from an adult who received the AZD1222 COVID-19 vaccine. The source was peripheral blood, collected 28 days after the second AZD1222 dose. The gene calls are TRBV30 and TRBJ1-1, with D uncertain. The CDR3 region is CAWMKGRDTEAFF. The DNA of the CDR3 is TGTGCCTGGATGAAAGGAAGGGACACTGAAGCTTTCTTT.